This entry lists 26 T cell receptor beta chains sequenced from one sample in a study of T cells after yellow fever vaccination. MiXCR, run by TCRdb on the 5' RACE reads, gives a single entry per CDR3 protein. This sample has tens of thousands of distinct CDR3 sequences, with around 6.2% found just once. The sequenced sample was CD4+ T cells sorted from PBMCs, obtained about 2 weeks after the first yellow fever vaccination. These receptors all stem from a man aged 18 to 35 who received the YFV17D yellow fever vaccine.

Notes on this clonotype: A read error may explain this, as a much larger clone is one base away. The chain joins TRBV5-1 to TRBJ2-1, with D perhaps given as TRBD1 or TRBD2 (5 bases each). The CDR3 spans 16 residues. The germline CDR1 and CDR2 sequences are SGHRS and YFSETQ. V lost 10 bases and J lost 4, with 24 bases in between. This chain's CDR3 is CARTPRGDGHYNEQFF. The CDR3 DNA follows: TGCGCCCGCACGCCTCGGGGAGACGGACATTACAATGAGCAGTTCTTC.

This clonotype was counted many times. V gene TRBV20-1 combines with J gene TRBJ2-7; TRBD1 agrees at 11 bases. Germline trimming cut 5 bases from V and 3 bases from J; bases unmatched to any gene: 3. Germline CDR1 is DFQATT and CDR2 is SNEGSKA (reference sequence). CDR3 length: 13 residues. The CDR3 DNA follows: TGCAGTGCTTCCGGGACAGGGGGCTACGAGCAGTACTTC. It yields the protein CSASGTGGYEQYF.

Details on this clonotype: A read error may be the cause here, since a much bigger clone is one base away. The chain has TRBV7-2 and TRBJ2-5, with 12 bases matching TRBD2. This CDR3 spans 17 amino acids. The germline V gene has CDR1 SGHTA and CDR2 FQGNSA. The CDR3 bases are TGTGCCAGCAGCTTAGGTGCTAGCGGGGGGGCCTTCGAGAGCCAGTACTTC. Its protein product is CASSLGASGGAFESQYF.

In this sample, this clonotype turned up many times. The chain recombines TRBV5-1 with TRBJ2-3, with 11 bases identical to TRBD2. J lost 1 base, V lost 2 bases, and 3 bases had no gene match. This CDR3 spans 16 amino acids. Germline values: CDR1 SGHRS, CDR2 YFSETQ. The CDR3: CASSLSTSGGTDTQYF. CDR3 coding DNA: TGCGCCAGCAGCTTATCGACTAGCGGGGGCACAGATACGCAGTATTTT.

This clonotype was recorded at least ten times. This chain uses TRBV6-5 with TRBJ1-1; TRBD1 might be the D (6 bases). Germline loops: CDR1 MNHEY, CDR2 SVGAGI. The length of the CDR3 is 14 residues. With 6 bases removed from V and 6 bases from J, the gap between germline ends came to 17 bases. The CDR3 DNA follows: TGTGCCAGCAGAAAATGGGGGGCTGAGGCTGAAGCTTTCTTT. Protein sequence: CASRKWGAEAEAFF.

This clonotype was seen many times. J is TRBJ1-4 and V is TRBV12-3 or TRBV12-4; TRBD1 is a possible D gene (6 bases). V lost 3 bases and J lost 7, with 12 bases in between. The CDR3 contains 14 residues. The CDR3 reads CASSFLGAGEKLFF. For the CDR3, the DNA is TGTGCCAGCAGTTTTCTGGGGGCCGGTGAAAAACTGTTTTTT.

This clonotype showed up many times. The chain links TRBV7-3 to TRBJ2-6; the D is unclear. CDR3 length equals 13 residues. The germline gives CDR1 SGHTA, CDR2 FQGTGA. V gave up 9 bases and J gave up 4 bases, with 10 bases separating them. CDR3 coding DNA: TGTGCCAGTGCGTTGGCGGGGGCCAACGTCCTGACTTTC. Translated: CASALAGANVLTF.

The chain joins TRBV7-9 to TRBJ2-1; 9 bases map to TRBD1. The V and J ends lost 5 bases and 6 bases, in that order; junction bases with no gene match: 14. Germline V gives CDR1 SEHNR, CDR2 FQNEAQ (reference sequence). This CDR3 has 17 amino acids. CDR3 region: CASSPRAGTGSRNEQFF. The CDR3 DNA is TGTGCCAGCAGCCCCAGAGCCGGGACAGGGAGTCGCAATGAGCAGTTCTTC.

This clonotype was found many times. The chain couples TRBV20-1 to TRBJ1-1; TRBD1 is a possible D gene (6 bases). CDR1 is DFQATT, CDR2 SNEGSKA, per germline (reference sequence). Trimming removed 6 bases from V and 4 bases from J, with 9 bases in between. This CDR3 region has 11 residues. The CDR3 DNA is TGCAGTGCAGGGGGGACCACTGAAGCTTTCTTT. It translates to CSAGGTTEAFF.

In its sample, this clonotype was seen many times. In DNA form, the CDR3 reads TGTGCCAGCATCCAAGGCCGTGAAGCTTTCTTT. Translation gives CASIQGREAFF. The rearrangement joins TRBV27 to TRBJ1-1; D gene unclear. The germline CDR1 and CDR2 sequences are MNHEY and SMNVEV (reference sequence). The CDR3 contains 11 residues. The V end was cut by 7 bases, the J end by 7 bases, with 10 bases between.

This clonotype came up many times. The gene calls are TRBV28 and TRBJ2-7, with a tentative D call TRBD1 (6 bases). The CDR3 has 14 residues. Germline V CDR1 and CDR2: MDHEN, SYDVKM. V lost 8 bases to trimming and J lost 0 bases, with 14 bases between them. The CDR3 protein is CASEDSTFSYEQYF. CDR3 DNA: TGTGCCAGCGAGGACAGTACCTTCTCCTACGAGCAGTACTTC.

In its sample, this clonotype was seen many times. The chain employs TRBV10-3 and TRBJ2-5; D is undetermined. The CDR3 has 12 amino acids. Trimming pared 0 bases from V and 4 bases from J, leaving 3 bases between. Looked up from germline, CDR1 is ENHRY and CDR2 is SYGVKD. The chain's CDR3 is CAISESGETQYF. CDR3 in DNA: TGTGCCATCAGTGAGTCGGGAGAGACCCAGTACTTC.

This clonotype was recorded many times. This chain uses TRBV10-3 with TRBJ2-1, with 7 bases lining up with TRBD1. Germline trimming cut 5 bases from V and 6 bases from J; bases unmatched to any gene: 10. Looked up from germline, CDR1 is ENHRY and CDR2 is SYGVKD. The CDR3 runs 15 residues. The CDR3: CAISRAPGTVNEQFF. The CDR3 DNA reads as TGTGCCATCAGTCGAGCTCCCGGGACAGTCAATGAGCAGTTCTTC.

This clonotype was detected ten times or more. The chain couples TRBV7-9 to TRBJ2-7; 8 nucleotides align to TRBD1. Germline CDR1 is SEHNR and CDR2 is FQNEAQ (reference sequence). The CDR3 consists of 15 residues. V shed 7 bases, J shed 2 bases, and the junction held 10 bases outside the gene matches. The CDR3 spells CASNIGQGDPYEQYF. Written as DNA, the CDR3 is TGTGCCAGCAATATTGGACAGGGCGACCCCTACGAGCAGTACTTC. The full variable domain, completed using reference TRBV7-9 and TRBJ2-7, is DTGVSQNPRHKITKRGQNVTFRCDPISEHNRLYWYRQTLGQGPEFLTYFQNEAQLEKSRLLSDRFSAERPKGSFSTLEIQRTEQGDSAMYLCASNIGQGDPYEQYFGPGTRLTVT.

At least ten counts were recorded for this clonotype. V is TRBV4-3 and J is TRBJ2-4; no reliable D call. CDR1 and CDR2 (germline): LGHNA, YSLEER. CDR3 length equals 15 residues. The V gene lost 1 base and the J gene lost 0 bases, with 7 bases spanning the gap. The CDR3 loop reads CASSQGVGAKNIQYF. The DNA of the CDR3 is TGCGCCAGCAGCCAAGGAGTAGGAGCCAAAAACATTCAGTACTTC.

This clonotype has a count of ten or more. The chain recombines TRBV7-6 with TRBJ1-6; D gene ambiguous. The germline CDR1 and CDR2 sequences are SGHVS and FNYEAQ. The CDR3 is 16 amino acids. V was trimmed by 1 base and J by 7 bases, leaving 14 bases between them. Here the CDR3 reads CASSLGNRALNSPLHF. The CDR3 DNA follows: TGTGCCAGCAGCTTAGGAAACCGGGCCCTAAATTCACCCCTCCACTTT.

This clonotype was seen many times. The chain employs TRBV10-3 and TRBJ2-2; 10 bases align to TRBD1. The CDR3 has 16 residues. V trimming: 5 bases; J trimming: 7 bases; junction bases outside the gene matches: 10. Looked up from germline, CDR1 is ENHRY and CDR2 is SYGVKD. CDR3 amino acids: CAISSGPGQGIGELFF. The CDR3 coding sequence is TGTGCCATCAGTTCCGGCCCGGGACAGGGGATCGGGGAGCTGTTTTTT.

This clonotype showed up many times. The gene calls are TRBV20-1 and TRBJ1-4; maybe TRBD1 (6 bases). The CDR3 consists of 13 residues. The V end lost 3 bases, the J end lost 6 bases, and 11 bases lay between the germline ends. Germline V gives CDR1 DFQATT, CDR2 SNEGSKA (reference sequence). CDR3 residues: CSASEGGYEKLFF. CDR3 sequence (DNA): TGCAGTGCTAGTGAAGGGGGTTATGAAAAACTGTTTTTT.

In this sample, this clonotype turned up many times. This chain joins TRBV15 and TRBJ2-5; D ambiguous. Trimming removed 3 bases from V and 3 bases from J, with 2 bases in between. The V gene's germline CDR1 is LNHNV and CDR2 YYDKDF (reference sequence). There are 11 residues in the CDR3. CDR3 sequence: CATSREETQYF. The DNA for the CDR3 is TGTGCCACCAGCAGGGAAGAGACCCAGTACTTC.

This clonotype was seen ten or more times. The CDR3 nucleotides are TGTGCCAGCAGGAACAGGGCCCACTCCTACAATGAGCAGTTCTTC. Its translation: CASRNRAHSYNEQFF. The gene calls are TRBV12-3 or TRBV12-4 and TRBJ2-1, with TRBD1 as a possible D gene (6 bases). Trimming shortened V by 6 bases and J by 0 bases, and 12 bases separated the two germline ends. The CDR3 totals 15 residues.

In regard to this clonotype: This could be a read error, since a much larger clone is one nucleotide away. V is TRBV7-2 and J is TRBJ1-6; 9 nucleotides agree with TRBD1. CDR3 length equals 17 residues. Germline CDR1 is SGHTA and CDR2 is FQGNSA. The V and J ends lost 2 bases and 10 bases, in that order; junction bases with no gene match: 12. The CDR3 is CASSLRTGAPFISPLHF. CDR3 DNA: TGTGCCAGCAGCTTAAGGACAGGGGCCCCCTTTATATCACCCCTCCACTTT.

The sample holds many counts of this clonotype. The chain employs TRBV20-1 and TRBJ2-7; a possible D gene is TRBD1 (6 bases). The V end was cut by 2 bases, the J end by 0 bases, with 14 bases between. This CDR3 spans 15 amino acids. Germline-derived CDR1 and CDR2 are DFQATT and SNEGSKA (reference sequence). CDR3 sequence (DNA): TGCAGTGCTAGACATGGACAGTCCTTCTCCTACGAGCAGTACTTC. The encoded protein is CSARHGQSFSYEQYF.

This clonotype was recorded at least ten times. V is TRBV5-1 and J is TRBJ1-2, with no clear D. Germline CDR1 is SGHRS and CDR2 is YFSETQ. Deletions cut 4 bases from V and 0 bases from J, with 10 bases between. CDR3 length: 14 amino acids. The CDR3 coding sequence is TGCGCCAGCAGCCCGGTCGTCCCTAACTATGGCTACACCTTC. Translated: CASSPVVPNYGYTF.

This clonotype has at least ten counts. In nucleotides, the CDR3 is TGCGCCAGCAGCGGTCAGGGGATTGGGAACACTGAAGCTTTCTTT. This translates into CASSGQGIGNTEAFF. V and J are TRBV5-1 and TRBJ1-1, with D tentatively TRBD1 (6 bases). Looked up from germline, CDR1 is SGHRS and CDR2 is YFSETQ. This CDR3 is built from 15 residues. Trimming left V 4 bases short and J 1 base short, with 14 bases between.

There are many counts of this clonotype. This sequence joins TRBV5-4 and TRBJ2-1; 9 bases match TRBD1. Germline V lookup: CDR1 SGHNT, CDR2 YYREEE (reference sequence). Losses at the gene ends were 4 bases for V and 1 base for J; bases not matched to a gene: 6. The length of the CDR3 is 16 residues. The CDR3 reads CASSTGTGQSYNEQFF. CDR3 sequence (DNA): TGTGCCAGCAGCACCGGGACAGGGCAATCCTACAATGAGCAGTTCTTC.

This clonotype was observed many times. The chain carries TRBV7-9 and TRBJ1-2; TRBD1 agrees at 9 bases. The ends lost 3 bases at V and 5 bases at J; junction bases unmatched: 4. The CDR3 has 14 residues. Germline V gene sequence: CDR1 SEHNR, CDR2 FQNEAQ (reference sequence). CDR3 sequence: CASSFGTGKYGYTF. DNA for the CDR3: TGTGCCAGCAGCTTTGGGACAGGGAAGTATGGCTACACCTTC.